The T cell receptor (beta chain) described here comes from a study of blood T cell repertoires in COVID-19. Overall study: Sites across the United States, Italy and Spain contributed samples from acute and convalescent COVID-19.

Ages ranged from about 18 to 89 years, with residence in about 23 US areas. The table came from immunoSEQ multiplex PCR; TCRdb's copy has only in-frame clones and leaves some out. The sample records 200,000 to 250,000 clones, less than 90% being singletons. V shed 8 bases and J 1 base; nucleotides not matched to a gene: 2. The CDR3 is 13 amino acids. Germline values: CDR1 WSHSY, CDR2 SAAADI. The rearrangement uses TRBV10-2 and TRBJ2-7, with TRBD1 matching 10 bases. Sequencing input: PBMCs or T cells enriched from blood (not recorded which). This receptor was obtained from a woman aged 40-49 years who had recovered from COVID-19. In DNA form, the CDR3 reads TGCGCCAGCGGGACAGGGGATTCCTACGAGCAGTACTTC. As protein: CASGTGDSYEQYF.